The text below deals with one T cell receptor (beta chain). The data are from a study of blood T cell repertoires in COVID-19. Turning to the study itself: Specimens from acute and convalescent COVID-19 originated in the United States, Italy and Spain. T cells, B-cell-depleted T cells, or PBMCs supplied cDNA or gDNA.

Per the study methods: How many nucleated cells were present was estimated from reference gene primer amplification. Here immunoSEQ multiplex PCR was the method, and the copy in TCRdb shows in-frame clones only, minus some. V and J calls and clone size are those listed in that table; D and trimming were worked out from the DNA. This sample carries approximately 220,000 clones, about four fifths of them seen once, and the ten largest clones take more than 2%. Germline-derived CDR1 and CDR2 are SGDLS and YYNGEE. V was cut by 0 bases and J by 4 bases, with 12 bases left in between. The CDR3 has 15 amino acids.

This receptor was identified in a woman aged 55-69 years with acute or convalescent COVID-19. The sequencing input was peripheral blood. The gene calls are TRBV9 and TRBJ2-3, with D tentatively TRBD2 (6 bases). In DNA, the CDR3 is TGTGCCAGCAGCGTAGGTGTTAGCGGTGCAGATACGCAGTATTTT. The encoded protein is CASSVGVSGADTQYF.